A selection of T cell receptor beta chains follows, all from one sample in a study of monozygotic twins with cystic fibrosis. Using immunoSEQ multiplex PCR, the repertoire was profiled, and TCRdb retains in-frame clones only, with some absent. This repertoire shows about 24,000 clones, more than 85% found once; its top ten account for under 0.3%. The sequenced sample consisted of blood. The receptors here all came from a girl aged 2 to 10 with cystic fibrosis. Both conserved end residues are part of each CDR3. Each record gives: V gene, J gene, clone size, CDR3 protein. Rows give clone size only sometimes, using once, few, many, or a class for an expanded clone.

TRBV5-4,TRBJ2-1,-,CASRHPDGEQFF
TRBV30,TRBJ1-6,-,CAWSPRDSNSPLHF
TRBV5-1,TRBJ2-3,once,CASSFQDPLRTDTQYF
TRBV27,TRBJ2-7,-,CASSLSRTVGSYEQYF
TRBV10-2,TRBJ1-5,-,CASSEGESNQPQHF
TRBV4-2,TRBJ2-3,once,CASSQDYGYRSDTQYF
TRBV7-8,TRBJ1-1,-,CASSFDREREAFF
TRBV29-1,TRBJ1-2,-,CSVVGGYGYTF
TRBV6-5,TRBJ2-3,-,CASSWVAGVADTQYF
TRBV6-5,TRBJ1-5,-,CASSYSGFSDQPQHF
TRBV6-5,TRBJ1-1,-,CASSYAEGQEAFF
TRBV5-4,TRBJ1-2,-,CASSPPGGGYTF
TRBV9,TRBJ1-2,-,CASSVFRTGRGNYGYTF
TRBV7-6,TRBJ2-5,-,CASSPGQGYETQYF
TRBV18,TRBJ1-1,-,CASSADRDTEAFF
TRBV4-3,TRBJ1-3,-,CASSQEPPVRGNGNTIYF
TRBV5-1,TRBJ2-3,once,CASSLAKTSGGGDTQYF
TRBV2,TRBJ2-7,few,CASSDGQPSHEQYF
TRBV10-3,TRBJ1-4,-,CASRGNEKLFF
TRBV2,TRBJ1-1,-,CASSEGTGGSEAFF
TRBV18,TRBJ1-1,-,CASSPPPRGRLLMNTEAFF
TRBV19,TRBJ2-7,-,CASSIFYSAGSSYEQYF
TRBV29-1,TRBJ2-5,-,CSAPTGFQETQYF
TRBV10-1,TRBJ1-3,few,CASSEGYTGSGNTIYF
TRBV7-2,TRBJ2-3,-,CASSLGQGLDTQYF
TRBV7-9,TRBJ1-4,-,CASSLAETDSPNEKLFF
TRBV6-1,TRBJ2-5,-,CASSSGQFQETQYF
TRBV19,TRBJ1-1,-,CASSIRGNTEAFF
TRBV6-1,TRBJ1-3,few,CAVGVESFGNTIYF
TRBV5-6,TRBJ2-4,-,CASSFVTGQGAKNIQYF
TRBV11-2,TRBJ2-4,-,CASSLDRENIQYF
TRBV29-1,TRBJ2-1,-,CSVGGSGGFAYNEQFF
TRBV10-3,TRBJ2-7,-,CAISEGQSSYEQYF
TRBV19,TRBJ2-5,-,CATTGPAQETQYF
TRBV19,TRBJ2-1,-,CASSRGGSSYNEQFF
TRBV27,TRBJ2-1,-,CASSSKPGLAEIYNEQFF
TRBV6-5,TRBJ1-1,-,CASSTGSMNTEAFF
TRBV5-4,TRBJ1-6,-,CASSSQTGTVDSPLHF
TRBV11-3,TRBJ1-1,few,CASSQSAMGGTEAFF
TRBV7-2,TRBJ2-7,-,CASSFGTGAYEQYF
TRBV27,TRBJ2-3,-,CASRRRVLAGASTDTQYF
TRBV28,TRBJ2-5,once,CASSVTGSRETQYF
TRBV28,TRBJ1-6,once,CASTKSSYNSPLHF
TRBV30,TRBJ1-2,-,CAWEGGGNGYTF
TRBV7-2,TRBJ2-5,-,CASSSYLYGDWETQYF
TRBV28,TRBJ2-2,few,CASSPETLTGELFF
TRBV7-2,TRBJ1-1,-,CASSYGQGRYPDSFF
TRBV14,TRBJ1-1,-,CASSQDQLGAFF
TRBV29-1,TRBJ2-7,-,CSSWDSNYEQYF